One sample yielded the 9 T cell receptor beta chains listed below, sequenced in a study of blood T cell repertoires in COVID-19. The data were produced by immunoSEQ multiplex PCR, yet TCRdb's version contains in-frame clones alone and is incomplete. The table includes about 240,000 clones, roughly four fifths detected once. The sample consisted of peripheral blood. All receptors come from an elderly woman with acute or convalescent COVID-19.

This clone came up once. The CDR3 nucleotides read TGTGCCACCCAGCGCGGGTCTCGCACAGATACGCAGTATTTT. Translating it yields CATQRGSRTDTQYF. The V gene is TRBV6-5, the J gene TRBJ2-3, with a weak D call TRBD2 (5 bases). The V and J ends lost 10 bases and 1 base respectively, with 15 bases between them. This CDR3 region has 14 residues. Germline assignment: CDR1 MNHEY and CDR2 SVGAGI.

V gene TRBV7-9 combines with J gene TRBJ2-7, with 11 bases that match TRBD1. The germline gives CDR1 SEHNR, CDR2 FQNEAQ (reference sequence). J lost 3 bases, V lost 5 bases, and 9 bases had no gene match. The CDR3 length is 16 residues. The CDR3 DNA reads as TGTGCCAGCAGCCGGCCCCTCGGGACAGGGGGCTACGAGCAGTACTTC. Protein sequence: CASSRPLGTGGYEQYF.

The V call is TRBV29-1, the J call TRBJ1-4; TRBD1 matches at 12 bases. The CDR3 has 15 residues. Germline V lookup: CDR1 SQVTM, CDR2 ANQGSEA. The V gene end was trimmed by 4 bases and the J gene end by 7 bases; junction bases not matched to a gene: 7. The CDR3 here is CSVGGQGASGEKLFF. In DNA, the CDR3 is TGCAGCGTTGGGGGACAGGGGGCGAGTGGTGAAAAACTGTTTTTT.

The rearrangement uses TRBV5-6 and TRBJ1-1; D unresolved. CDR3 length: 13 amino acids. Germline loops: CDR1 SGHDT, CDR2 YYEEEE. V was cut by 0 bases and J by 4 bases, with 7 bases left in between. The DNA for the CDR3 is TGTGCCAGCAGCTTGGGGCGGATCACTGAAGCTTTCTTT. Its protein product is CASSLGRITEAFF.

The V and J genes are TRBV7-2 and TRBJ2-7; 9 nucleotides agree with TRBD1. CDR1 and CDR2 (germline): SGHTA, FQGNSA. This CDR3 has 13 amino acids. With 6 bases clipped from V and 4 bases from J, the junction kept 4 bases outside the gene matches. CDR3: CASRIGQGYEQYF. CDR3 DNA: TGTGCCAGCAGGATAGGACAGGGGTACGAGCAGTACTTC.

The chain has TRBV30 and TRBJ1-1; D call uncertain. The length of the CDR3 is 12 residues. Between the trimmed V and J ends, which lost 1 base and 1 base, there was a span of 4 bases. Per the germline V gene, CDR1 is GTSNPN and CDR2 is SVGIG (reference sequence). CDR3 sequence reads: CAWSGANTEAFF. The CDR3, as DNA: TGTGCCTGGAGTGGGGCGAACACTGAAGCTTTCTTT.

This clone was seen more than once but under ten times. CDR3 sequence reads: CSASMDYPPYEQYF. CDR3 nucleotides: TGCAGTGCTAGTATGGACTATCCCCCCTACGAGCAGTACTTC. V usage is TRBV20-1 and J usage is TRBJ2-7, with D maybe TRBD2 (6 bases). Trimming cost V 3 bases and J 2 bases, with 14 bases left between them. This CDR3 is built from 14 residues. Germline values: CDR1 DFQATT, CDR2 SNEGSKA (reference sequence).

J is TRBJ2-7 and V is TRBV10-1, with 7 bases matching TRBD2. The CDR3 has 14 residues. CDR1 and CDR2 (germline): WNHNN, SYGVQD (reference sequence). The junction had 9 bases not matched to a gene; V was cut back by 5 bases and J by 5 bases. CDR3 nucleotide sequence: TGCGCCAGCAGTCGAGGAGTGGGGGGGAACGAGCAGTACTTC. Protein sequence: CASSRGVGGNEQYF.

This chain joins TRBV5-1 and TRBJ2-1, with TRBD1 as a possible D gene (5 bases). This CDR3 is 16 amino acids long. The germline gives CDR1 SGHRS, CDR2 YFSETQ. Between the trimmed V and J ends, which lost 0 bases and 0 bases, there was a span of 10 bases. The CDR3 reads CASSLVPGNSYNEQFF. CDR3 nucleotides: TGCGCCAGCAGCTTGGTACCAGGGAACTCCTACAATGAGCAGTTCTTC.